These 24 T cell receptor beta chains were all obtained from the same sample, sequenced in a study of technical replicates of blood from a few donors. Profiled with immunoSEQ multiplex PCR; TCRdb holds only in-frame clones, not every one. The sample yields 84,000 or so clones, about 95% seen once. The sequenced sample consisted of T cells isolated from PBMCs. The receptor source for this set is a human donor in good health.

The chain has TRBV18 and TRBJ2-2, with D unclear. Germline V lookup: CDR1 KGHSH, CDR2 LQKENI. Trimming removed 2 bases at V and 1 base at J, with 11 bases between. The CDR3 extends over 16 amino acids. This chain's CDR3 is CASSPMQAGNTGELFF. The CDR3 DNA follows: TGTGCCAGCTCACCAATGCAGGCAGGGAACACCGGGGAGCTGTTTTTT.

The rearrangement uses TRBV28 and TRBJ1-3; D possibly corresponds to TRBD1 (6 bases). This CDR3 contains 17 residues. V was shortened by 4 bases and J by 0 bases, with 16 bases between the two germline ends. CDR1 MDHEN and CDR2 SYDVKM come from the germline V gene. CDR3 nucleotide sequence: TGTGCCAGCAGTTGGGACATTCGGCAGCTCTCTGGAAACACCATATATTTT. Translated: CASSWDIRQLSGNTIYF.

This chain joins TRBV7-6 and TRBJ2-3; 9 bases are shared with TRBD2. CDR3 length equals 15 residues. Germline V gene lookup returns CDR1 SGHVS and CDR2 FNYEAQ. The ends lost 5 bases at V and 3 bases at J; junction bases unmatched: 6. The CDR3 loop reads CASSPLAGRTDTQYF. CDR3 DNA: TGTGCCAGCAGCCCCCTAGCGGGAAGAACAGATACGCAGTATTTT.

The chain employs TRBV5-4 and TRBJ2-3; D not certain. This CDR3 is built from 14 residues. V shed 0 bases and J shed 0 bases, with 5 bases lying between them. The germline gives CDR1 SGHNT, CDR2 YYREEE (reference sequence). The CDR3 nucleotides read TGTGCCAGCAGCTTGGCCGGGAGCACAGATACGCAGTATTTT. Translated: CASSLAGSTDTQYF.

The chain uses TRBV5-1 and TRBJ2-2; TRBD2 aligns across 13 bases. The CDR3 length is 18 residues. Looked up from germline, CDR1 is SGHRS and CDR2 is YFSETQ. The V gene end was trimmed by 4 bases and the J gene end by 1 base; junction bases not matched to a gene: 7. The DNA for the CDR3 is TGCGCCAGCAGCACCACTAGCGGGGGGGACCTGAACACCGGGGAGCTGTTTTTT. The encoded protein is CASSTTSGGDLNTGELFF.

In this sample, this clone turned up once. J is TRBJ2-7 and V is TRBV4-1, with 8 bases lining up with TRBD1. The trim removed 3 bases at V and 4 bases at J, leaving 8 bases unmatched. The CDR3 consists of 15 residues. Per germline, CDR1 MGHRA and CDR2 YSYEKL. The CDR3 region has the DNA TGCGCCAGCAGCCAGCCCTTGACAGGGGTGTACGAGCAGTACTTC. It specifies CASSQPLTGVYEQYF.

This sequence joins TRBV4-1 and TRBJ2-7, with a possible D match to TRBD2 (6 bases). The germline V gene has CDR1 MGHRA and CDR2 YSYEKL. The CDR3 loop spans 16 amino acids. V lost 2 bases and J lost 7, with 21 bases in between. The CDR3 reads CASSQPIYRDSTEQYF. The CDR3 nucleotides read TGCGCCAGCAGCCAACCAATCTACCGGGACTCAACGGAGCAGTACTTC.

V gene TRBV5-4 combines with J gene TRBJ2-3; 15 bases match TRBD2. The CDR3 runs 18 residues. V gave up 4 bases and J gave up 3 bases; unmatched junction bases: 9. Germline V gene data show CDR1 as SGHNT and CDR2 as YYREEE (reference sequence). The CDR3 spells CASSGTGTSGRWTDTQYF. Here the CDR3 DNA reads TGTGCCAGCAGCGGAACCGGGACTAGCGGGAGGTGGACAGATACGCAGTATTTT.

The CDR3 nucleotides read TGTGCCAGCAGTTTCGGACAGACCTACGAGCAGTACTTC. Encoded protein: CASSFGQTYEQYF. The chain links TRBV27 to TRBJ2-7; possibly TRBD1 for D (6 bases). V shed 3 bases and J shed 2 bases, with 8 bases lying between them. CDR1 and CDR2 (germline): MNHEY, SMNVEV (reference sequence). The length of the CDR3 is 13 residues.

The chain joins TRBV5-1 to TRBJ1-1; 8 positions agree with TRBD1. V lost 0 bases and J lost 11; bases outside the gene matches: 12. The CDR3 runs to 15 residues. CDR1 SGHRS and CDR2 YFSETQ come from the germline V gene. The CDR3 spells CASSLGPGQGADAFF. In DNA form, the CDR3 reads TGCGCCAGCAGCTTGGGTCCCGGCCAGGGGGCGGATGCTTTCTTT. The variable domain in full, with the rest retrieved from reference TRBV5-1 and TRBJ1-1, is KAGVTQTPRYLIKTRGQQVTLSCSPISGHRSVSWYQQTPGQGLQFLFEYFSETQRNKGNFPGRFSGRQFSNSRSEMNVSTLELGDSALYLCASSLGPGQGADAFFGQGTRLTVV.

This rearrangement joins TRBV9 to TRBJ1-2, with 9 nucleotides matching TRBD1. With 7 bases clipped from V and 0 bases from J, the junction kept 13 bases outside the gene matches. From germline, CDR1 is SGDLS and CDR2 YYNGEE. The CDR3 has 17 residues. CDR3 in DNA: TGTGCCAGCGGATCCGGGACAGGGATGAGTGCTAACTATGGCTACACCTTC. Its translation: CASGSGTGMSANYGYTF.

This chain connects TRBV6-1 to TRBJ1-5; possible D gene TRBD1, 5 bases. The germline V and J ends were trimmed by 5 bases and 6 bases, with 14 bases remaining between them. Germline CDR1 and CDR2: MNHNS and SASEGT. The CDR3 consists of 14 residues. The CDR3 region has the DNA TGTGCCAGCAGTTTCCAGGGTAAGGGTCAGCCCCAGCATTTT. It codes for CASSFQGKGQPQHF.

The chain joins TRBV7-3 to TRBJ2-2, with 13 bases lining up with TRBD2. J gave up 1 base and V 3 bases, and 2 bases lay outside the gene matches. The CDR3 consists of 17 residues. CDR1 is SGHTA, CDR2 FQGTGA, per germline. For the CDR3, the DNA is TGTGCCAGCAGCTTGGGACTAGCGGGGTTGAACACCGGGGAGCTGTTTTTT. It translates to CASSLGLAGLNTGELFF.

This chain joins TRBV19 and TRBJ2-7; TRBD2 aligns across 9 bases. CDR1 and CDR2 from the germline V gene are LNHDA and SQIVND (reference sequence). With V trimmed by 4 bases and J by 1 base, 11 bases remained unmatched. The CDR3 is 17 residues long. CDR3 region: CASSKTDIAGESYEQYF. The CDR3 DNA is TGTGCCAGTAGTAAAACTGATATAGCGGGGGAGTCCTACGAGCAGTACTTC.

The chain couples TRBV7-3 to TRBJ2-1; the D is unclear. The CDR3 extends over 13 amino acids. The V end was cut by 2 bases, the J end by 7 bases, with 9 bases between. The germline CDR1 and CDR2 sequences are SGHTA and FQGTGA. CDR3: CASSLDTVNEQFF. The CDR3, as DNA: TGTGCCAGCAGCTTAGACACGGTAAATGAGCAGTTCTTC.

The CDR3 here is CASARDGTTNEKLFF. DNA of the CDR3: TGCGCCAGCGCTCGTGACGGGACAACTAATGAAAAACTGTTTTTT. The chain links TRBV5-1 to TRBJ1-4; D not resolved. V was shortened by 7 bases and J by 0 bases, with 13 bases between the two germline ends. CDR1 and CDR2 (germline): SGHRS, YFSETQ. The CDR3 covers 15 residues.

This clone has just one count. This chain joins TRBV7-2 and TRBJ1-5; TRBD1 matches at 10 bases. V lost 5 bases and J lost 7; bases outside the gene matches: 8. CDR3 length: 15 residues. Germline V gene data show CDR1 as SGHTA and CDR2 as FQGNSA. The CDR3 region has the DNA TGTGCCAGCAGCCCTCGACAGGGGGCTGGGCAGCCCCAGCATTTT. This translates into CASSPRQGAGQPQHF.

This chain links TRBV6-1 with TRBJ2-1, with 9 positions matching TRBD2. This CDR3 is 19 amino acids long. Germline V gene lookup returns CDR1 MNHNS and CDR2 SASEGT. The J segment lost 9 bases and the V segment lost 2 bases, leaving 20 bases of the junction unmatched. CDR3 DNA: TGTGCCAGCAGTGAACGAAGGCGGGGGGGCCGATCGGGGGGCGGTGAGCAGTTCTTC. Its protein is CASSERRRGGRSGGGEQFF.

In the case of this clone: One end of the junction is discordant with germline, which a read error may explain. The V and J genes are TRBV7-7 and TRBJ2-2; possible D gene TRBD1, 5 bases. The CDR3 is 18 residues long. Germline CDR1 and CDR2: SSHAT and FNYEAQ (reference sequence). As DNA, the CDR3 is TGTGCTAGCAGCTTTGGGGTTCTGGACATAACGAACACCGGGGAGCTGTTTTTT. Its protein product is CASSFGVLDITNTGELFF.

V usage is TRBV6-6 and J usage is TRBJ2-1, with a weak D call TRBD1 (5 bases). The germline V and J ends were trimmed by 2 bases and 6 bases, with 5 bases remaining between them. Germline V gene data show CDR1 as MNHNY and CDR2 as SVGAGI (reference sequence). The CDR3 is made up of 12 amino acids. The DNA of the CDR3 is TGTGCCAGCAGTTACAGGGGCAATGAGCAGTTCTTC. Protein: CASSYRGNEQFF.

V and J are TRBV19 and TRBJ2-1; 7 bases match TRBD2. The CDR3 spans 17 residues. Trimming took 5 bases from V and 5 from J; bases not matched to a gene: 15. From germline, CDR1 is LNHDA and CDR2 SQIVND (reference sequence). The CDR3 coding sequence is TGTGCCAGTAGTTTTCTCGGGGGGACCGCGGCCGACAATGAGCAGTTCTTC. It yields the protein CASSFLGGTAADNEQFF.

CDR3 bases: TGTGCCAGCAGCTTTAGACTAGCGGGGGGGCCAGGATGGGATGAGCAGTTCTTC. This sequence encodes CASSFRLAGGPGWDEQFF. The chain is built from TRBV7-9 and TRBJ2-1, with 14 positions matching TRBD2. Germline CDR1 SEHNR, CDR2 FQNEAQ (reference sequence). This CDR3 region has 18 residues. Trimming took 3 bases from V and 8 from J; bases not matched to a gene: 12.

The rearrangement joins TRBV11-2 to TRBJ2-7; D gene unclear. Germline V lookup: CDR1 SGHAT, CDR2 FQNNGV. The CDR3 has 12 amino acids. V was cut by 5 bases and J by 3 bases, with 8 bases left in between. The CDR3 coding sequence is TGTGCCAGCAGCGCCAACAGCTACGAGCAGTACTTC. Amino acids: CASSANSYEQYF.

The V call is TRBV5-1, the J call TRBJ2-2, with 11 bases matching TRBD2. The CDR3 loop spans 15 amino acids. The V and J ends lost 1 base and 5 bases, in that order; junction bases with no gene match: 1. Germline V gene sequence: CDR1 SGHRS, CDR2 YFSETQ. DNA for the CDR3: TGCGCCAGCAGCTTGACTAGCGGGGGTACCGGGGAGCTGTTTTTT. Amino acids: CASSLTSGGTGELFF. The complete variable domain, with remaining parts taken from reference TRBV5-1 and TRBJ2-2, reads KAGVTQTPRYLIKTRGQQVTLSCSPISGHRSVSWYQQTPGQGLQFLFEYFSETQRNKGNFPGRFSGRQFSNSRSEMNVSTLELGDSALYLCASSLTSGGTGELFFGEGSRLTVL.